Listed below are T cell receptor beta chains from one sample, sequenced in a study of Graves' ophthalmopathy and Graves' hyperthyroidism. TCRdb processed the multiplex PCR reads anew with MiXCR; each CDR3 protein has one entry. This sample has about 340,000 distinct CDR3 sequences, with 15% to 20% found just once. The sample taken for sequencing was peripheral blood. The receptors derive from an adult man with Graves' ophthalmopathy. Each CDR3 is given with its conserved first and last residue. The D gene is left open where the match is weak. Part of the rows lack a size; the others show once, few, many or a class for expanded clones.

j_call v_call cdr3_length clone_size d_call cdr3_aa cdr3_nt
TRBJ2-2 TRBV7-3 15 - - CASSLTPRDTGELFF TGTGCCAGCAGCTTAACGCCTCGGGACACCGGGGAGCTGTTTTTT
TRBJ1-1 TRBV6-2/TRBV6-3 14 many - CASSKDRGNTEAFF TGTGCCAGCAGTAAGGACCGCGGGAACACTGAAGCTTTCTTT
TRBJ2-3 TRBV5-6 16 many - CASSGGIGSSADTQYF TGTGCCAGCAGCGGTGGCATCGGGAGCAGCGCAGATACGCAGTATTTT
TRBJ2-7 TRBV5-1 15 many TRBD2 CASSFPSGSSREQYF TGCGCCAGCAGCTTCCCTAGCGGGAGTTCGAGAGAGCAGTACTTC
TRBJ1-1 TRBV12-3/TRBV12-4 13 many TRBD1 CASSGDRGRYAFF TGTGCCAGCAGCGGCGACAGGGGGCGTTATGCTTTCTTT
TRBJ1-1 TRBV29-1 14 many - CSVEDLSGNTEAFF TGCAGCGTTGAAGATCTTTCGGGGAACACTGAAGCTTTCTTT
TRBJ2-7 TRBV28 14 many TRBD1 CASSFETGEYEQYF TGTGCCAGCAGTTTCGAGACAGGGGAGTACGAGCAGTACTTC
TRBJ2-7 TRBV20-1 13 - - CSAIDGGGYEQYF TGCAGTGCGATTGACGGGGGAGGCTACGAGCAGTACTTC
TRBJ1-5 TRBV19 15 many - CASSTGTIGNQPQHF TGTGCCAGTAGTACGGGCACGATTGGCAATCAGCCCCAGCATTTT
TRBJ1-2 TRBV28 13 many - CASSLREIYGYTF TGTGCCAGCAGTTTACGGGAGATCTATGGCTACACCTTC
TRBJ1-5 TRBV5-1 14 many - CASSLEGIEQPQHF TGCGCCAGCAGCTTGGAGGGGATCGAGCAGCCCCAGCATTTT
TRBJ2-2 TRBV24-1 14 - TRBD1 CATRETGWAGELFF TGTGCCACCAGGGAGACAGGGTGGGCCGGGGAGCTGTTTTTT
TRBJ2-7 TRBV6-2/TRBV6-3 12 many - CASSYSWNEQYF TGTGCCAGCAGTTACTCGTGGAACGAGCAGTACTTC
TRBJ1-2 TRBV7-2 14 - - CASSLRFDSYGYTF TGTGCCAGCAGCTTACGGTTCGATTCCTATGGCTACACCTTC
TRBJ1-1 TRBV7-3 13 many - CASSLSGNGEAFF TGTGCCAGCAGCTTATCAGGGAACGGCGAAGCTTTCTTT
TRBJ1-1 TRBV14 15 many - CASSPGSLGNTEAFF TGTGCCAGCAGCCCCGGTTCACTCGGGAACACTGAAGCTTTCTTT
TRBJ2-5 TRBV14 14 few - CASSPSRYQETQYF TGTGCCAGCAGCCCGTCACGGTACCAAGAGACCCAGTACTTC
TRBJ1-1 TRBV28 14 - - CASSIIRGNTEAFF TGTGCCAGCAGTATAATCAGGGGAAACACTGAAGCTTTCTTT
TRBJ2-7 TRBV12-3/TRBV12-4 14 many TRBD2 CASTPAGYSYEQYF TGTGCCAGCACCCCAGCGGGATACTCCTACGAGCAGTACTTC
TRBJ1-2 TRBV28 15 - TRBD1 CASTLNRGRRAGYTF TGTGCCAGCACCCTAAACAGGGGGCGTCGGGCTGGCTACACCTTC
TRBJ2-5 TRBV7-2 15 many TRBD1 CASSPGQGREETQYF TGTGCCAGCAGCCCGGGACAGGGGCGCGAGGAGACCCAGTACTTC
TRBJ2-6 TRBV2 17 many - CASRDSLPGTWANVLTF TGTGCCAGCAGAGATAGTTTGCCGGGTACCTGGGCCAACGTCCTGACTTTC
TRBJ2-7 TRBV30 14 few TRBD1 CAWSRDRVSSEQYF TGTGCCTGGAGTAGGGACAGGGTTTCTAGCGAGCAGTACTTC
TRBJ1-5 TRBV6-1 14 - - CASSQTGFNQPQHF TGTGCCAGCAGTCAAACAGGATTCAATCAGCCCCAGCATTTT
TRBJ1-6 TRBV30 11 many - CAWSKNSPLHF TGTGCCTGGAGTAAAAATTCACCCCTCCACTTT
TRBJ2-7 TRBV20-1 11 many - CSARSAYEQYF TGCAGTGCCCGGTCGGCCTACGAGCAGTACTTC
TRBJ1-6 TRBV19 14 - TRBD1 CASTSGTGRSPLHF TGTGCCAGTACCTCCGGGACAGGGAGGTCACCCCTCCACTTT